This T cell receptor beta chain stems from a study of CD8 T cells in ankylosing spondylitis. Findings of the study overall: Disease-associated clonotypes exhibited CD8+ identity and were relatively infrequent in peripheral blood. Matched ankylosing spondylitis synovial fluid reportedly contained a significantly enriched population of disease-linked clones.

The authors made TCR beta libraries by quantitative 5'-RACE with molecular barcodes. Via MiXCR, TCRdb re-called the 5' RACE reads, giving one row per CDR3 protein. The repertoire holds 350,000 to 400,000 distinct CDR3 sequences, with 20% as singletons. A word on this clonotype: Antigen: not known.

Germline assignment: CDR1 PRHDT and CDR2 FYEKMQ (reference sequence). V was shortened by 5 bases and J by 5 bases, with 13 bases between the two germline ends. This CDR3 contains 14 residues. The sample comprised blood, either unsorted or a sorted T cell fraction (not recorded which). The rearrangement links TRBV13 to TRBJ2-1; D call uncertain. The TCR comes from a male donor with ankylosing spondylitis or in good health (not recorded which). CDR3 DNA: TGTGCCAGCAGCCCCCCCCCGGGTGACAATGAGCAGTTCTTC. Translating it yields CASSPPPGDNEQFF.